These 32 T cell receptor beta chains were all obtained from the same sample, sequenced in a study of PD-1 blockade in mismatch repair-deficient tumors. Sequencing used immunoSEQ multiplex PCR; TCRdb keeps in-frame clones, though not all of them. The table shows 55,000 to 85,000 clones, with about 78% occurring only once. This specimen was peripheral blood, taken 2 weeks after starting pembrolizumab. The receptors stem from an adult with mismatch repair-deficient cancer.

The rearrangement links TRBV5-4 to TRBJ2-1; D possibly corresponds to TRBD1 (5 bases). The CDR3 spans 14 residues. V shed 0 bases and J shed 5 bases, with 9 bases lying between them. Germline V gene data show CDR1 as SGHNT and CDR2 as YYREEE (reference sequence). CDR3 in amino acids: CASSLAGIDNEQFF. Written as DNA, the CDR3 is TGTGCCAGCAGCTTGGCAGGGATCGACAATGAGCAGTTCTTC.

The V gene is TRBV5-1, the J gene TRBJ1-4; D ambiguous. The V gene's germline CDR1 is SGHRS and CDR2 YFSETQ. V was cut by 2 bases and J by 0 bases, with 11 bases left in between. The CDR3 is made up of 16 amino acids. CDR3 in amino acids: CASSLGPVSTNEKLFF. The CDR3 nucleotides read TGCGCCAGCAGCTTAGGTCCAGTATCAACTAATGAAAAACTGTTTTTT.

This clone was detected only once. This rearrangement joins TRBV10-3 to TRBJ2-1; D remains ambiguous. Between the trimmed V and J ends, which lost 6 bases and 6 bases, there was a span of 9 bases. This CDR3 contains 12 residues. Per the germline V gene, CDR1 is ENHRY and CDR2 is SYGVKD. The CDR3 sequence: CAIRPPGNEQFF. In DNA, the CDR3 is TGTGCCATCAGACCGCCCGGCAATGAGCAGTTCTTC.

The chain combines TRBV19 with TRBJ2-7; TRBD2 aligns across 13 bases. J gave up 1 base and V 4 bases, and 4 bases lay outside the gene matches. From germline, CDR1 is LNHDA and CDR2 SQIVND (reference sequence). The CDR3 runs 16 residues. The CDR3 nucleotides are TGTGCCAGTAGTACGGGACTAGCGGGAAAATCCTACGAGCAGTACTTC. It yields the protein CASSTGLAGKSYEQYF.

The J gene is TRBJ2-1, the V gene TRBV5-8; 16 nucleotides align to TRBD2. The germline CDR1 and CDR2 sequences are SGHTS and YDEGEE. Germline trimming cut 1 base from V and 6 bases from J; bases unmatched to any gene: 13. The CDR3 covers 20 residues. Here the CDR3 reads CASSLKPLGGLAGGFNEQFF. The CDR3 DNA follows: TGTGCCAGCAGCTTGAAACCGCTTGGGGGACTAGCGGGAGGGTTCAATGAGCAGTTCTTC.

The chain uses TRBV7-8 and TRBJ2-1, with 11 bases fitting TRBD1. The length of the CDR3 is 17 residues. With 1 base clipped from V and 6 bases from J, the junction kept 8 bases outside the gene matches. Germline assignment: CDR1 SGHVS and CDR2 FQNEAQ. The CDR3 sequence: CASSLGPGQGVVNEQFF. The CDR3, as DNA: TGTGCCAGCAGCTTAGGCCCGGGACAGGGGGTTGTCAATGAGCAGTTCTTC.

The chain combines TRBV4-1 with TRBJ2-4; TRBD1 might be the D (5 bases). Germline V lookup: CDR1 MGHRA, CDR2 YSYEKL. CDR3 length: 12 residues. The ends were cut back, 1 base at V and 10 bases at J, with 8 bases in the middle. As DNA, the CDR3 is TGCGCCAGCAGCCAAGGGTCAGGGATTCAGTACTTC. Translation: CASSQGSGIQYF.

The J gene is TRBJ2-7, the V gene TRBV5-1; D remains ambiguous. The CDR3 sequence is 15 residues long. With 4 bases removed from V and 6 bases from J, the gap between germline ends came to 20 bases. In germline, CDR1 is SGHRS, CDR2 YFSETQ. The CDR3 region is CASSDVIGRAGEQYF. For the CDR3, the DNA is TGCGCCAGCAGCGACGTCATCGGTAGGGCTGGCGAGCAGTACTTC.

CDR3 bases: TGTGCCAGCAGTTTAGTCCCAAGCGGGAGGGCCTCAGTTGCAGATACGCAGTATTTT. Protein sequence: CASSLVPSGRASVADTQYF. This chain uses TRBV27 with TRBJ2-3; TRBD2 aligns across 10 bases. CDR1 MNHEY and CDR2 SMNVEV come from the germline V gene (reference sequence). This CDR3 has 19 amino acids. V lost 2 bases to trimming and J lost 4 bases; unmatched junction nucleotides: 15.

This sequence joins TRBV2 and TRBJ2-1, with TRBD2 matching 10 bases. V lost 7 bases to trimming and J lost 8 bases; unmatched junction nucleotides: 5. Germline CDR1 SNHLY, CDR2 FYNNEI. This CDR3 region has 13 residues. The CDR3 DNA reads TGTGCCAGCAACCAGCGGGAGGGCTATGAGCAGTTCTTC. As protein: CASNQREGYEQFF.

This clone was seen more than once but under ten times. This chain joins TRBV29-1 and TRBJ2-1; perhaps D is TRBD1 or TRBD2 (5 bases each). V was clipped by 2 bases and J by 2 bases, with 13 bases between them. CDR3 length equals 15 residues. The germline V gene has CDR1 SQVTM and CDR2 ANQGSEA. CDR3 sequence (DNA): TGCAGCGTTGAATTGGGGCCCGGGACCTACAATGAGCAGTTCTTC. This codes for CSVELGPGTYNEQFF.

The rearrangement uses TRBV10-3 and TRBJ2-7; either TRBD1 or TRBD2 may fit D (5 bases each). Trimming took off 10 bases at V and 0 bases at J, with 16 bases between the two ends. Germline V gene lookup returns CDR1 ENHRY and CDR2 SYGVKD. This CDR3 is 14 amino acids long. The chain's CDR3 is CATGATGSSYEQYF. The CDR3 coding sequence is TGTGCCACCGGGGCCACGGGAAGCTCCTACGAGCAGTACTTC.

The CDR3 sequence: CASSLGLREARYEQYF. The CDR3 bases are TGTGCCAGCAGTCTGGGATTGCGGGAGGCGCGCTACGAGCAGTACTTC. V usage is TRBV27 and J usage is TRBJ2-7; TRBD2 matches at 8 bases. The CDR3 consists of 16 residues. J was trimmed by 3 bases and V by 5 bases; bases with no gene match: 12. The germline V gene has CDR1 MNHEY and CDR2 SMNVEV (reference sequence).

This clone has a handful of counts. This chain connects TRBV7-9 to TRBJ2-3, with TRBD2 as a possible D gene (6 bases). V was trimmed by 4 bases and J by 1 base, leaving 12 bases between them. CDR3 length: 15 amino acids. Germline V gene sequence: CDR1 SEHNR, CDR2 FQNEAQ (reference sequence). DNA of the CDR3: TGTGCCAGCAGCTCCTCGGGAGTTGGCACAGATACGCAGTATTTT. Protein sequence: CASSSSGVGTDTQYF.

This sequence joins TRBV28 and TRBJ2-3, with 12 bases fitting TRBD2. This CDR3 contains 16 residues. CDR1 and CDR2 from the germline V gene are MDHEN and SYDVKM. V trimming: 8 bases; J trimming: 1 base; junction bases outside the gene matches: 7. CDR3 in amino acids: CASEGTSGPGTDTQYF. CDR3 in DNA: TGTGCCAGCGAGGGGACTAGCGGGCCAGGCACAGATACGCAGTATTTT.

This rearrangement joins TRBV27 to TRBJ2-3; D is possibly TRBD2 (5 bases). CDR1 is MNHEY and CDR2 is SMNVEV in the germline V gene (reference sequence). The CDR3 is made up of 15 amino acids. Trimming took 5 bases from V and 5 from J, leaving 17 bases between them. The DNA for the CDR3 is TGTGCCAGCAGTCCGCTCGGACGGGGAGAAGATACGCAGTATTTT. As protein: CASSPLGRGEDTQYF.

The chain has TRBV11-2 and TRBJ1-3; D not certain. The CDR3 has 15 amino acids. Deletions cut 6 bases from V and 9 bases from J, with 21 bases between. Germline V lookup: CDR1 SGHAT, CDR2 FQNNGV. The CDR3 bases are TGTGCCAGCAGTTTTTCCGACTGGATATTTGGCACCATATATTTT. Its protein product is CASSFSDWIFGTIYF.

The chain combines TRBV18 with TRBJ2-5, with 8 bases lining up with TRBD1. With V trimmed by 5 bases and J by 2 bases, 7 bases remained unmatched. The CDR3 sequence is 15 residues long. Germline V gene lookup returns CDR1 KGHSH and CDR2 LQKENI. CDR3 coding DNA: TGTGCCAGCTCATCCGACAGGGGCGAACAAGAGACCCAGTACTTC. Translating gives CASSSDRGEQETQYF.

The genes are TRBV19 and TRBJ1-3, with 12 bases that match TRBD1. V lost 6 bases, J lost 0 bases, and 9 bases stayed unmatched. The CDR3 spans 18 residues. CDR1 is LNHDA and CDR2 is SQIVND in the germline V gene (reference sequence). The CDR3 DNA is TGTGCCAGTAGGGGGACAGGGGGCAGTTCTTTCTCTGGAAACACCATATATTTT. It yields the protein CASRGTGGSSFSGNTIYF.

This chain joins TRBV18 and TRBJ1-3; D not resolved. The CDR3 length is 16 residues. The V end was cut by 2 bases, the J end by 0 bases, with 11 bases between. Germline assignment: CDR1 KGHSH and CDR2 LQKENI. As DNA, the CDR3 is TGTGCCAGCTCACCATCAGCCGGCCGCTCTGGAAACACCATATATTTT. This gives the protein CASSPSAGRSGNTIYF.

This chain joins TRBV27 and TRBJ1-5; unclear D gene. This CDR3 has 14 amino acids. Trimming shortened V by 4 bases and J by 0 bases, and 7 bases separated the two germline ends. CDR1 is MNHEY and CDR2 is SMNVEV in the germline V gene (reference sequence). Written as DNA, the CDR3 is TGTGCCAGCAGTTCAACTAATAGCAATCAGCCCCAGCATTTT. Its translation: CASSSTNSNQPQHF.

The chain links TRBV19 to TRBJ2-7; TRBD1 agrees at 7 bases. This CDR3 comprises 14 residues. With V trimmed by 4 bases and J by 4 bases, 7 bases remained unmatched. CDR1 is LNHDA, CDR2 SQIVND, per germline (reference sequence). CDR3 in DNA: TGTGCCAGTAGTACCGACAGGGTGGGGTACGAGCAGTACTTC. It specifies CASSTDRVGYEQYF.

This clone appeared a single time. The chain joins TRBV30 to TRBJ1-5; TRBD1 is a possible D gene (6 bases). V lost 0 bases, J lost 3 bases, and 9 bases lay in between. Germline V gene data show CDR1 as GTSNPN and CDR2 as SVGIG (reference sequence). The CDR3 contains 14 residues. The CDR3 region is CAWSVGQTNQPQHF. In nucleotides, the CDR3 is TGTGCCTGGAGTGTAGGACAGACCAATCAGCCCCAGCATTTT.

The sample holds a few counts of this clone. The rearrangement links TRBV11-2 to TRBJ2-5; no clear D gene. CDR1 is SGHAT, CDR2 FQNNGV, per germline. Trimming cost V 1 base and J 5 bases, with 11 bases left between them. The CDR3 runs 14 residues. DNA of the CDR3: TGTGCCAGCAGCTTAGTTACGGGCCGGGAGACCCAGTACTTC. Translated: CASSLVTGRETQYF.

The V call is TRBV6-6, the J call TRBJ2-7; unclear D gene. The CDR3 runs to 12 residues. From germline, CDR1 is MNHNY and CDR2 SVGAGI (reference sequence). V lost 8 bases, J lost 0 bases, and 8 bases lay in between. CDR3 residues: CASSASSYEQYF. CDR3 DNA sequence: TGTGCCAGCTCGGCCAGCTCCTACGAGCAGTACTTC.

CDR3 coding DNA: TGTGCCAGCAGTAAACTAGCGGGGTCGTTCACCGGGGAGCTGTTTTTT. Translation: CASSKLAGSFTGELFF. The chain has TRBV27 and TRBJ2-2, with 10 bases aligning to TRBD2. With 5 bases clipped from V and 4 bases from J, the junction kept 7 bases outside the gene matches. The germline gives CDR1 MNHEY, CDR2 SMNVEV (reference sequence). The CDR3 loop spans 16 amino acids.

The CDR3 DNA sequence: TGTGCCAGCAGCAAGAACAGGGAAGTACAGCCCCAGCATTTT. Its protein is CASSKNREVQPQHF. The rearrangement joins TRBV7-8 to TRBJ1-5; TRBD1 might be the D (6 bases). CDR1 and CDR2 from the germline V gene are SGHVS and FQNEAQ. The CDR3 has 14 residues. V was clipped by 5 bases and J by 7 bases, with 15 bases between them.

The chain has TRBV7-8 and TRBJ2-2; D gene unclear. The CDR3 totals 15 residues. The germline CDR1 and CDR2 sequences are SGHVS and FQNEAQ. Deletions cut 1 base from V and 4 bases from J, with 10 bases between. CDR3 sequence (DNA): TGTGCCAGCAGCTTAGAAAGCGCTAGCACCGGGGAGCTGTTTTTT. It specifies CASSLESASTGELFF.

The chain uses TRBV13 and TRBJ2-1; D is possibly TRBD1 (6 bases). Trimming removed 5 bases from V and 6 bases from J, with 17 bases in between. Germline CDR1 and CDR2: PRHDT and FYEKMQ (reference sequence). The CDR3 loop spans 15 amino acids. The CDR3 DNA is TGTGCCAGCAGCCAGGACAGATTGACAAGCAATGAGCAGTTCTTC. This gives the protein CASSQDRLTSNEQFF. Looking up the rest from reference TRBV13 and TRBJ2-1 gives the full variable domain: AAGVIQSPRHLIKEKRETATLKCYPIPRHDTVYWYQQGPGQDPQFLISFYEKMQSDKGSIPDRFSAQQFSDYHSELNMSSLELGDSALYFCASSQDRLTSNEQFFGPGTRLTVL.

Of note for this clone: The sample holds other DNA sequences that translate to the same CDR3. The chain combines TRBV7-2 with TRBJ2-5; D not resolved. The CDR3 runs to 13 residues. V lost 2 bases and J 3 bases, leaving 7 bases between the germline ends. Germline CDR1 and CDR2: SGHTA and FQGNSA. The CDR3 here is CASSLTREETQYF. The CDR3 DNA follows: TGTGCCAGCAGCTTAACGAGAGAAGAGACCCAGTACTTC.

This CDR3 reads CASSLVLLTDTQYF. CDR3 DNA: TGCGCCAGCAGCTTAGTACTTCTCACAGATACGCAGTATTTT. The chain has TRBV5-1 and TRBJ2-3; no reliable D call. The CDR3 loop spans 14 amino acids. Germline V CDR1 and CDR2: SGHRS, YFSETQ. Between the trimmed V and J ends, which lost 2 bases and 2 bases, there was a span of 9 bases.

The CDR3 nucleotides are TGTGCCACCAGCAGAGATTACGTAAATGAGCAGTTCTTC. Its protein is CATSRDYVNEQFF. The chain joins TRBV15 to TRBJ2-1; unclear D gene. The germline V gene has CDR1 LNHNV and CDR2 YYDKDF (reference sequence). V lost 0 bases and J 7 bases, leaving 7 bases between the germline ends. This CDR3 region has 13 residues.